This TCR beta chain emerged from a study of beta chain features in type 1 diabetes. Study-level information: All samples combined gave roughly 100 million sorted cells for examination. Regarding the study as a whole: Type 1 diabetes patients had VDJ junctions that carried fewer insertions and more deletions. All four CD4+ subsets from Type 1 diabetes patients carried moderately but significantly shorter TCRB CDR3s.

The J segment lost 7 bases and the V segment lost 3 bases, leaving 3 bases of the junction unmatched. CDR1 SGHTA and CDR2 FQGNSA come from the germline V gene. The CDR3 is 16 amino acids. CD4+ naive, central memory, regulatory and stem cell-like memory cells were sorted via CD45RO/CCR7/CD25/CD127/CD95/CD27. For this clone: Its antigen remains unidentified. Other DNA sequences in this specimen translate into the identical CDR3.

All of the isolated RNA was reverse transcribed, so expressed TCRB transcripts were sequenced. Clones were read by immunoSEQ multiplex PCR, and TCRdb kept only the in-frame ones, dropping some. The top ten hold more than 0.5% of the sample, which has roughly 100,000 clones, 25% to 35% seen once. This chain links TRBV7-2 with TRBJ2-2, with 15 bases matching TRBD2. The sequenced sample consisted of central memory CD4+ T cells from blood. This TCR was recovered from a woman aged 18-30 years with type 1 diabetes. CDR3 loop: CASSFGLAGGSGELFF. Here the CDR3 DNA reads TGTGCCAGCAGCTTCGGACTAGCGGGAGGGAGCGGGGAGCTGTTTTTT.